The clone carrying this T cell receptor beta chain was picked up many times. Sequencing used immunoSEQ multiplex PCR; TCRdb keeps in-frame clones, though not all of them. The sample yields about 27,000 clones, under 85% seen once. The data were taken from a study of blood T cell repertoires in COVID-19. V was pared by 2 bases and J by 0 bases, with 6 bases between. Germline-derived CDR1 and CDR2 are SGHKS and YYEKEE (reference sequence). This CDR3 spans 13 amino acids. The clonotype originates from a man in his 70s with acute or convalescent COVID-19. V gene TRBV5-5 combines with J gene TRBJ2-7; perhaps TRBD1 as D (5 bases). Input material: peripheral blood. As DNA, the CDR3 is TGTGCCAGCAGCTTACAGGCCTCCTACGAGCAGTACTTC. It yields the protein CASSLQASYEQYF.